These T cell receptor beta chains were read from a single sample in a study of CD4+ T cells in melanoma. Assay used: immunoSEQ multiplex PCR; TCRdb lists only in-frame clones, some missing. The table has fewer than 5,000 clones, over 65% seen once. The specimen was cells from a culture (not recorded whether cultured in vitro). All receptors derive from a human donor with melanoma. The CDR3 runs from the conserved cysteine through the conserved F or W. The order of the fields is J gene, D gene, V gene, clone size, CDR3 DNA, CDR3 protein. D genes are given only for firm matches. Clone size is given for some rows only: seen once, a few or many times, or a class if the clone is expanded.

TRBJ1-1 NA TRBV19 NA TGTGCCAGTTCCAGCGGATCGGTTGAAGCTTTCTTT CASSSGSVEAFF
TRBJ1-1 NA TRBV3-1/TRBV3-2 few TGTGCCAGCAGCCAAGATCGTATGAGTGGGACTGAAGCTTTCTTT CASSQDRMSGTEAFF
TRBJ1-5 NA TRBV4-1 NA TGCGCCAGCAGCCAAGATTCGTACAATCAGCCCCAGCATTTT CASSQDSYNQPQHF
TRBJ2-3 NA TRBV11-2 once TGTGCCAGCAGCAAAAGGCTAGATACGCAGTATTTT CASSKRLDTQYF
TRBJ1-1 NA TRBV19 NA TGTGCCAGTAGTATAGGACTGCGGAAAGCTTTCTTT CASSIGLRKAFF
TRBJ1-4 NA TRBV20-1 NA TGCAGTGCTAGACACGAAAAACTGTTTTTT CSARHEKLFF
TRBJ2-2 NA TRBV7-7 once TGTGCTAGCAGCTCGTTACAGTTTTTCGCGAACACCGGGGAGCTGTTTTTT CASSSLQFFANTGELFF
TRBJ2-7 NA TRBV30 NA TGTGCCTGGAGGGTAACAACCTACGAGCAGTACTTC CAWRVTTYEQYF
TRBJ1-6 NA TRBV19 NA TGTGCCAGCTCCAGGAGCTCCTATAATTCACCCCTCCACTTT CASSRSSYNSPLHF
TRBJ2-5 TRBD1 TRBV3-1/TRBV3-2 NA TGTGCCAGCAGCCGCTTCAGGGGGCAGTCAGAGACCCAGTACTTC CASSRFRGQSETQYF
TRBJ2-7 NA TRBV14 NA TGTGCCAGCAGCCTCGCCCCGGCCTGGGAGCAGTACTTC CASSLAPAWEQYF
TRBJ2-7 NA TRBV27 NA TGTGCCAGCAGCATCCGCGGGGACGGCTACGAGCAGTACTTC CASSIRGDGYEQYF
TRBJ1-3 NA TRBV5-1 NA TGCGCCAGCAGCTTGGGGTCATACTCTGGAAACACCATATATTTT CASSLGSYSGNTIYF
TRBJ2-7 NA TRBV28 medium-sized TGTGCCAGCAGTTCCACTGTGAGGGAGCAGTACTTC CASSSTVREQYF
TRBJ1-2 NA TRBV6-5 NA TGTGCCAGCAAAGACACAAGTCTTCTCTATGGCTACACCTTC CASKDTSLLYGYTF
TRBJ1-1 NA TRBV29-1 NA TGCAGCGTCTCGGGACTACCTAATCCTGAAGCTTTCTTT CSVSGLPNPEAFF
TRBJ1-5 TRBD1 TRBV5-1 NA TGCGCCAGCAGCTTGGGGGGGGGACAGGGGCACCAGCCCCAGCATTTT CASSLGGGQGHQPQHF
TRBJ2-6 TRBD1 TRBV6-2/TRBV6-3 NA TGTGCCAGCAGTTCGGACAGGGGCAGCTCAGGGGCCAACGTCCTGACTTTC CASSSDRGSSGANVLTF
TRBJ2-3 TRBD2 TRBV19 NA TGTGCCAGTAGTATCACCCCAGCGGGGAGCACAGATACGCAGTATTTT CASSITPAGSTDTQYF
TRBJ1-1 TRBD1 TRBV3-1/TRBV3-2 large TGTGCCAGCAGCCCGGGACAGTTGAACACTGAAGCTTTCTTT CASSPGQLNTEAFF
TRBJ2-7 TRBD2 TRBV6-6 NA TGTGCCAGCAGCCCTGAGGGGACTATTTCCTACGAGCAGTACTTC CASSPEGTISYEQYF
TRBJ1-4 NA TRBV4-1 NA TGCGCCAGCAGCCCCCTTGTAAAGGGAGGCCCAACTAATGAAAAACTGTTTTTT CASSPLVKGGPTNEKLFF
TRBJ2-7 NA TRBV28 NA TGTGCCAGCAGTTCCCCCCGGGACGACTACGAGCAGTACTTC CASSSPRDDYEQYF
TRBJ1-6 TRBD1 TRBV2 medium-sized TGTGCCAGCAGACCCCCGGCGGGACAGTATAATTCACCCCTCCACTTT CASRPPAGQYNSPLHF
TRBJ2-7 TRBD1 TRBV7-2 NA TGTGCCAGCGGCCGGGGACAGGGGGCGGGGGAGCAGTACTTC CASGRGQGAGEQYF
TRBJ2-7 TRBD2 TRBV29-1 NA TGCAGCGCCGGACGGGACTACAGCTACGAGCAGTACTTC CSAGRDYSYEQYF
TRBJ1-1 NA TRBV15 NA TGTGCCACCAGCAGAGCGCCCAGCACTGAAGCTTTCTTT CATSRAPSTEAFF
TRBJ1-1 TRBD1 TRBV27 NA TGTGCCAGCAGTCCAGGGACAGTCAACACTGAAGCTTTCTTT CASSPGTVNTEAFF
TRBJ1-5 NA TRBV5-4 NA TGTGCCAGCAGCGTTCAGGGTGTCAATCAGCCCCAGCATTTT CASSVQGVNQPQHF
TRBJ2-7 NA TRBV7-8 NA TGTGCCAGCTGCCCGTCGGGACGTCCTTTGTCCGAGCAGTACTTC CASCPSGRPLSEQYF
TRBJ1-2 NA TRBV30 NA TGTGCCTTACAAGACATCAACTATGGCTACACCTTC CALQDINYGYTF
TRBJ2-7 NA TRBV21-1 NA TGTGCCAGCAACCCTAAGTGGACTTACCCCTCCTACGAGCAGTACTTC CASNPKWTYPSYEQYF
TRBJ2-2 NA TRBV27 NA TGTGCCAGCCTAGGAGTCCAAGGGGAGCTGTTTTTT CASLGVQGELFF
TRBJ2-5 NA TRBV7-3 medium-sized TGTGCCAGCAGCTTAGGGGGTCAGACCCAGTACTTC CASSLGGQTQYF
TRBJ2-2 NA TRBV5-1 few TGCGCCAGCAGCCCGCCCGGGCGGGGCGGGGAGCTGTTTTTT CASSPPGRGGELFF
TRBJ1-1 NA TRBV6-6 NA TGTGCCAGCAGTAGACCGATGAACACTGAAGCTTTCTTT CASSRPMNTEAFF
TRBJ2-2 NA TRBV5-1 NA TGCGCCAGCAGCTTGAATGTCGGGGGCAGGGGCACCGGGGAGCTGTTTTTT CASSLNVGGRGTGELFF
TRBJ1-2 NA TRBV30 NA TGTGCCTGGCTAGACGGCCACTATGGCTACACCTTC CAWLDGHYGYTF
TRBJ2-7 TRBD1 TRBV27 few TGTGCCAGCAGCCTAACAGGGGGCGAGCAGTACTTC CASSLTGGEQYF
TRBJ1-1 NA TRBV7-7 NA TGTGCTAGCAGCCAGGACAGCAACACTGAAGCTTTCTTT CASSQDSNTEAFF
TRBJ1-1 NA TRBV6-5 large TGTGCCAGCAGTTACTCGAAGGGGCAGGGGAACACTGAAGCTTTCTTT CASSYSKGQGNTEAFF
TRBJ2-7 NA TRBV7-2 NA TGTGCCAGCAGCTTTGGAGGGCAGGGCTCCTACGAGCAGTACTTC CASSFGGQGSYEQYF
TRBJ1-1 NA TRBV30 NA TGTGCCTGGGAAGGGGGTCCCACTGAAGCTTTCTTT CAWEGGPTEAFF
TRBJ2-3 TRBD2 TRBV7-2 NA TGTGCCAGCAGCTTAGGCGGGGGGGCAGGAAATACGCAGTATTTT CASSLGGGAGNTQYF
TRBJ2-7 TRBD1 TRBV6-6 NA TGTGCCAGCAGTTCTTCAGGGGGCTACGAGCAGTACTTC CASSSSGGYEQYF
TRBJ2-1 NA TRBV29-1 NA TGCAGCGTTGAAGGAAACAGTTACAATGAGCAGTTCTTC CSVEGNSYNEQFF
TRBJ2-3 TRBD2 TRBV5-4 NA TGTGCCAGCAGCTTCGGCGGGGGGGCCGGTACAGATACGCAGTATTTT CASSFGGGAGTDTQYF
TRBJ1-1 TRBD1 TRBV9 NA TGTGCCAGCAGCACGCAGGGGGTGAACACTGAAGCTTTCTTT CASSTQGVNTEAFF
TRBJ2-7 TRBD2 TRBV5-4 NA TGTGCCAGCAGCCGGGTGGGACTAGCTAGGCACGAGCAGTACTTC CASSRVGLARHEQYF
TRBJ1-1 NA TRBV30 NA TGTGCCTGGAGGCCCGACAGTACGGGGACTGAAGCTTTCTTT CAWRPDSTGTEAFF
TRBJ2-7 NA TRBV3-1/TRBV3-2 NA TGTGCCAGCAGCCACGGCAAATACGAGCAGTACTTC CASSHGKYEQYF
TRBJ2-1 TRBD2 TRBV4-1 NA TGCGCCAGCAGGGCGGGACTAGATATTGAGCAGTTCTTC CASRAGLDIEQFF
TRBJ2-7 NA TRBV6-5 NA TGTGCCAGCAGTCTAAGGCAGTTTTACGAGCAGTACTTC CASSLRQFYEQYF
TRBJ2-1 NA TRBV7-6 NA TGTGCCAGCAGCTTATTCCTCCGGGACTCAATGAGGGATGAGCAGTTCTTC CASSLFLRDSMRDEQFF
TRBJ2-7 NA TRBV7-9 NA TGTGCCAGCAGTTACACAGCCTACGAGCAGTACTTC CASSYTAYEQYF
TRBJ2-7 TRBD1 TRBV6-5 large TGTGCCAGCAGTTACGGGACAGGAAAGTACGAGCAGTACTTC CASSYGTGKYEQYF
TRBJ1-1 TRBD1 TRBV19 NA TGTGCCAGCAGACCCGGGACAGGGGTCTCTGAAGCTTTCTTT CASRPGTGVSEAFF
TRBJ2-5 TRBD1 TRBV9 NA TGTGCCAGCAGCGTAGAGGGCAGGGGGCGGGAGACCCAGTACTTC CASSVEGRGRETQYF
TRBJ1-1 NA TRBV30 NA TGTGCCTCAAGGCGAGAGGGAGGAGCTTTCTTT CASRREGGAFF
TRBJ2-7 TRBD1 TRBV4-1 once TGCGCCAGCAGCCACCTTCGGACAGGGCCCTACGAGCAGTACTTC CASSHLRTGPYEQYF